Shown below are 30 T cell receptor beta chains from a single sample sequenced in a study of CD8 T cells in ankylosing spondylitis. TCRdb independently ran MiXCR on the 5' RACE reads; one entry per CDR3 protein. In the table there are tens of thousands of distinct CDR3 sequences, around 2.5% of which are singletons. The source material was blood, either unsorted or a sorted T cell fraction (not recorded which). Receptors were obtained from a female donor with ankylosing spondylitis or in good health (not recorded which).

This clonotype was counted ten times or more. CDR3 sequence: CASSVANERTRTGELFF. As DNA, the CDR3 is TGTGCCAGCAGCGTAGCCAACGAAAGAACGAGGACCGGGGAGCTGTTTTTT. V gene TRBV9 combines with J gene TRBJ2-2; the D is unclear. The V end lost 0 bases, the J end lost 5 bases, and 17 bases lay between the germline ends. Germline CDR1 SGDLS, CDR2 YYNGEE. CDR3 length: 17 residues. Full variable domain (outside the CDR3, taken from reference TRBV9 and TRBJ2-2): DSGVTQTPKHLITATGQRVTLRCSPRSGDLSVYWYQQSLDQGLQFLIQYYNGEERAKGNILERFSAQQFPDLHSELNLSSLELGDSALYFCASSVANERTRTGELFFGEGSRLTVL.

The sample holds many counts of this clonotype. The genes are TRBV9 and TRBJ2-1; 7 nucleotides line up with TRBD2. Losses at the gene ends were 6 bases for V and 6 bases for J; bases not matched to a gene: 15. The CDR3 totals 16 residues. Germline V CDR1 and CDR2: SGDLS, YYNGEE. Here the CDR3 DNA reads TGTGCCAGCACCTCCAAAACTGAGCGGGATTTCAATGAGCAGTTCTTC. This encodes CASTSKTERDFNEQFF.

This clonotype was counted ten times or more. V gene TRBV9 combines with J gene TRBJ2-3; D remains unclear. Per germline, CDR1 SGDLS and CDR2 YYNGEE. Trimming cost V 4 bases and J 0 bases, with 12 bases left between them. This CDR3 is built from 15 residues. This chain's CDR3 is CASSPRLSSTDTQYF. The CDR3 coding sequence is TGTGCCAGCAGCCCTCGACTTTCTAGCACAGATACGCAGTATTTT.

In this sample, this clonotype turned up many times. The V gene is TRBV9, the J gene TRBJ2-2; D gene unclear. V was shortened by 0 bases and J by 2 bases, with 8 bases between the two germline ends. The CDR3 extends over 15 amino acids. Germline assignment: CDR1 SGDLS and CDR2 YYNGEE. CDR3 residues: CASSVETFNTGELFF. The CDR3 region has the DNA TGTGCCAGCAGCGTAGAGACATTTAACACCGGGGAGCTGTTTTTT.

Ten or more counts support this clonotype. The V gene is TRBV9, the J gene TRBJ2-2; D remains ambiguous. CDR1 is SGDLS and CDR2 is YYNGEE in the germline V gene. Trimming shortened V by 4 bases and J by 0 bases, and 13 bases separated the two germline ends. The CDR3 has 16 amino acids. CDR3: CASSLTSTANTGELFF. The CDR3 nucleotides read TGTGCCAGCAGCCTAACATCCACGGCGAACACCGGGGAGCTGTTTTTT.

This clonotype appeared many times. This chain links TRBV9 with TRBJ2-7; D might be TRBD2 (6 bases). V shed 3 bases and J shed 6 bases, with 13 bases lying between them. The CDR3 has 13 amino acids. Germline loops: CDR1 SGDLS, CDR2 YYNGEE. In DNA form, the CDR3 reads TGTGCCAGCAGCGAGGGACTGGCAGGCGAGCAGTACTTC. Translated: CASSEGLAGEQYF.

In this sample, this clonotype turned up many times. The chain uses TRBV9 and TRBJ1-1; D is perhaps TRBD1 (6 bases). The CDR3 length is 17 residues. Germline values: CDR1 SGDLS, CDR2 YYNGEE. Between the trimmed V and J ends, which lost 0 bases and 7 bases, there was a span of 22 bases. The chain's CDR3 is CASSVAPGAQAASEAFF. The CDR3, as DNA: TGTGCCAGCAGCGTAGCCCCAGGGGCCCAGGCGGCTAGTGAAGCTTTCTTT.

This clonotype was seen repeatedly, ten times or more. The gene calls are TRBV9 and TRBJ1-3; TRBD1 is a possible D gene (5 bases). Trimming shortened V by 1 base and J by 2 bases, and 13 bases separated the two germline ends. CDR3 length: 16 amino acids. Germline V CDR1 and CDR2: SGDLS, YYNGEE. Here the CDR3 reads CASSVLTGQAGNTIYF. In DNA, the CDR3 is TGTGCCAGCAGCGTATTAACCGGACAAGCTGGAAACACCATATATTTT. The full variable domain, its missing parts supplied by reference TRBV9 and TRBJ1-3, is DSGVTQTPKHLITATGQRVTLRCSPRSGDLSVYWYQQSLDQGLQFLIQYYNGEERAKGNILERFSAQQFPDLHSELNLSSLELGDSALYFCASSVLTGQAGNTIYFGEGSWLTVV.

At least ten counts were recorded for this clonotype. V and J are TRBV9 and TRBJ2-7; 9 bases are shared with TRBD1. Trimming at V came to 0 bases and at J to 4 bases, leaving 14 bases not matched to a gene. Germline CDR1 is SGDLS and CDR2 is YYNGEE. The length of the CDR3 is 18 residues. The CDR3: CASSVAPGQGLLEYEQYF. CDR3 coding DNA: TGTGCCAGCAGCGTAGCACCGGGACAGGGACTCCTGGAGTACGAGCAGTACTTC. The whole variable domain, filled in from reference TRBV9 and TRBJ2-7, reads DSGVTQTPKHLITATGQRVTLRCSPRSGDLSVYWYQQSLDQGLQFLIQYYNGEERAKGNILERFSAQQFPDLHSELNLSSLELGDSALYFCASSVAPGQGLLEYEQYFGPGTRLTVT.

There are many counts of this clonotype. V usage is TRBV21-1 and J usage is TRBJ1-1; the D call TRBD1 from the table was never checked on the DNA. TRBV21-1 is designated a pseudogene. The CDR3 extends over 15 amino acids. CDR3 loop: CASSKVGPMNTEAFF. CDR3 nucleotide sequence: TGTGCCAGCAGCAAAGTGGGACCGATGAACACTGAAGCTTTCTTT.

The sample holds many counts of this clonotype. The V and J genes are TRBV9 and TRBJ1-2; 10 bases fit TRBD1. Germline trimming cut 5 bases from V and 4 bases from J; bases unmatched to any gene: 14. Germline V lookup: CDR1 SGDLS, CDR2 YYNGEE. The CDR3 is 17 amino acids. CDR3 in amino acids: CASRGSETGGRGYGYTF. The CDR3 DNA is TGTGCCAGCAGAGGTTCGGAGACAGGGGGCAGGGGCTATGGCTACACCTTC.

This clonotype has a count of ten or more. The genes are TRBV9 and TRBJ2-3, with a tentative D call TRBD2 (7 bases). Trimming removed 0 bases at V and 4 bases at J, with 18 bases between. The CDR3 runs 17 residues. Germline V lookup: CDR1 SGDLS, CDR2 YYNGEE. DNA for the CDR3: TGTGCCAGCAGCGTAGCCCCAGGGAGGGGGGGCGCAGATACGCAGTATTTT. It yields the protein CASSVAPGRGGADTQYF.

This clonotype is classed as medium-sized. The J gene is TRBJ2-1, the V gene TRBV9, with 8 bases fitting TRBD1. The CDR3 sequence is 17 residues long. Germline-derived CDR1 and CDR2 are SGDLS and YYNGEE. V was clipped by 4 bases and J by 4 bases; unmatched bases: 13. The DNA of the CDR3 is TGTGCCAGCAGCTCTCCCTATAACAGGGGGACTTACAATGAGCAGTTCTTC. Its translation: CASSSPYNRGTYNEQFF.

This clonotype was counted at least ten times. This sequence joins TRBV9 and TRBJ2-1, with 9 bases fitting TRBD1. Germline V lookup: CDR1 SGDLS, CDR2 YYNGEE. V trimming: 3 bases; J trimming: 5 bases; junction bases outside the gene matches: 6. This CDR3 has 15 amino acids. DNA for the CDR3: TGTGCCAGCAGCGACCGGGACAGGGAAAACAATGAGCAGTTCTTC. Amino acids: CASSDRDRENNEQFF.

Many counts were recorded for this clonotype. This chain links TRBV9 with TRBJ2-7; 9 nucleotides line up with TRBD2. This CDR3 contains 17 residues. Trimming removed 3 bases from V and 1 base from J; junction bases left unmatched: 11. Germline CDR1 is SGDLS and CDR2 is YYNGEE. The CDR3 is CASSEQGSGGPSYEQYF. The CDR3, as DNA: TGTGCCAGCAGCGAACAGGGGAGCGGGGGGCCTTCCTACGAGCAGTACTTC. The variable domain in full, completed from reference TRBV9 and TRBJ2-7, reads DSGVTQTPKHLITATGQRVTLRCSPRSGDLSVYWYQQSLDQGLQFLIQYYNGEERAKGNILERFSAQQFPDLHSELNLSSLELGDSALYFCASSEQGSGGPSYEQYFGPGTRLTVT.

This clonotype was detected ten times or more. The CDR3 DNA reads as TGTGCCAGCAGCGTAGATTCTAGCACAGATACGCAGTATTTT. This gives the protein CASSVDSSTDTQYF. The V gene is TRBV9, the J gene TRBJ2-3; D not certain. Germline lookup yields CDR1 SGDLS and CDR2 YYNGEE. There are 14 residues in the CDR3. Trimming left V 0 bases short and J 0 bases short, with 5 bases between.

This clonotype has a count of ten or more. The rearrangement links TRBV9 to TRBJ2-1; the match to TRBD2 covers 7 bases. Trimming took 0 bases from V and 7 from J; bases not matched to a gene: 7. The V gene's germline CDR1 is SGDLS and CDR2 YYNGEE. The CDR3 runs to 15 residues. CDR3 sequence (DNA): TGTGCCAGCAGCGTAGTTGCGGGAGTAGCAAATGAGCAGTTCTTC. Residues: CASSVVAGVANEQFF.

This clonotype occurred many times. This rearrangement joins TRBV9 to TRBJ2-3, with D possibly being TRBD2 (7 bases). The CDR3 covers 15 residues. Looked up from germline, CDR1 is SGDLS and CDR2 is YYNGEE. Deletions cut 6 bases from V and 2 bases from J, with 16 bases between. Here the CDR3 DNA reads TGTGCCAGCACGAGAGGGGGGGACGACACAGATACGCAGTATTTT. Translation gives CASTRGGDDTDTQYF.

This clonotype is medium-sized by share. The V and J genes are TRBV9 and TRBJ2-2; D gene ambiguous. This CDR3 has 15 residues. Germline CDR1 and CDR2: SGDLS and YYNGEE. V was trimmed by 5 bases and J by 2 bases, leaving 13 bases between them. The CDR3 reads CASRRGRDNTGELFF. The CDR3 DNA reads TGTGCCAGCAGACGTGGTAGAGATAACACCGGGGAGCTGTTTTTT.

This clonotype showed up many times. The CDR3 is CASSVGSSGSSSYEQYF. CDR3 DNA: TGTGCCAGCAGCGTAGGTTCTAGCGGGTCCTCTTCCTACGAGCAGTACTTC. J is TRBJ2-7 and V is TRBV9; 8 bases map to TRBD2. Trimming at V came to 0 bases and at J to 1 base, leaving 9 bases not matched to a gene. CDR1 is SGDLS and CDR2 is YYNGEE in the germline V gene. The CDR3 extends over 17 amino acids.

This clonotype came up many times. The chain combines TRBV9 with TRBJ2-7; 9 nucleotides line up with TRBD1. This CDR3 is 16 amino acids long. In germline, CDR1 is SGDLS, CDR2 YYNGEE. V was clipped by 0 bases and J by 5 bases; unmatched bases: 9. The CDR3 region is CASSVGLQGAHNEQYF. Here the CDR3 DNA reads TGTGCCAGCAGCGTAGGACTACAGGGGGCACACAACGAGCAGTACTTC.

This clonotype was detected many times. The V call is TRBV9, the J call TRBJ2-7; weak D call: TRBD2 (6 bases). This CDR3 is built from 14 residues. Per germline, CDR1 SGDLS and CDR2 YYNGEE. Trimming removed 4 bases at V and 0 bases at J, with 11 bases between. The CDR3 loop reads CASSPGGSSYEQYF. CDR3 in DNA: TGTGCCAGCAGCCCCGGAGGGAGCTCCTACGAGCAGTACTTC. Drawing the rest from reference TRBV9 and TRBJ2-7, the complete variable domain is DSGVTQTPKHLITATGQRVTLRCSPRSGDLSVYWYQQSLDQGLQFLIQYYNGEERAKGNILERFSAQQFPDLHSELNLSSLELGDSALYFCASSPGGSSYEQYFGPGTRLTVT.

In this sample, this clonotype turned up many times. The chain couples TRBV9 to TRBJ2-2; TRBD2 might be the D (6 bases). Trimming shortened V by 4 bases and J by 4 bases, and 17 bases separated the two germline ends. This CDR3 region has 16 residues. Germline assignment: CDR1 SGDLS and CDR2 YYNGEE. Written as DNA, the CDR3 is TGTGCCAGCAGCACCCGGGAGTTTCCCCTCACCGGGGAGCTGTTTTTT. Amino acid sequence: CASSTREFPLTGELFF.

This clonotype was recorded at least ten times. This sequence joins TRBV9 and TRBJ1-2; D is possibly TRBD1 (5 bases). The CDR3 is made up of 14 amino acids. In germline, CDR1 is SGDLS, CDR2 YYNGEE. Trimming cost V 3 bases and J 4 bases, with 13 bases left between them. CDR3 bases: TGTGCCAGCAGCGCGATAGGTGGGGCCTATGGCTACACCTTC. It translates to CASSAIGGAYGYTF. The whole variable domain, filled in from reference TRBV9 and TRBJ1-2, reads DSGVTQTPKHLITATGQRVTLRCSPRSGDLSVYWYQQSLDQGLQFLIQYYNGEERAKGNILERFSAQQFPDLHSELNLSSLELGDSALYFCASSAIGGAYGYTFGSGTRLTVV.

The chain couples TRBV9 to TRBJ2-3; D unresolved. Germline V gene sequence: CDR1 SGDLS, CDR2 YYNGEE. V dropped 4 bases and J dropped 8 bases, with 11 bases sitting between them. The CDR3 runs to 12 residues. The CDR3 DNA is TGTGCCAGCAGCCCCCAGTCAGGTACGCAGTATTTT. Its protein is CASSPQSGTQYF.

In its sample, this clonotype was seen many times. This chain connects TRBV9 to TRBJ2-2; D gene ambiguous. The CDR3 is 15 residues long. Trimming took off 3 bases at V and 0 bases at J, with 9 bases between the two ends. Germline V gene lookup returns CDR1 SGDLS and CDR2 YYNGEE. CDR3 in DNA: TGTGCCAGCAGCGGGTACAGCGCGAACACCGGGGAGCTGTTTTTT. This encodes CASSGYSANTGELFF.

This clonotype was observed at least ten times. The chain employs TRBV9 and TRBJ2-5; 7 bases align to TRBD2. The CDR3 extends over 15 amino acids. The V segment lost 0 bases and the J segment 4 bases; nucleotides outside the gene matches: 6. Germline lookup yields CDR1 SGDLS and CDR2 YYNGEE. The DNA for the CDR3 is TGTGCCAGCAGCGTAGGGGAGGGTGTTGGAGAGACCCAGTACTTC. It specifies CASSVGEGVGETQYF.

There are many counts of this clonotype. The chain has TRBV9 and TRBJ2-1; possibly TRBD1 or TRBD2 for D (5 bases each). Trimming cost V 2 bases and J 8 bases, with 17 bases left between them. This CDR3 contains 15 residues. Germline values: CDR1 SGDLS, CDR2 YYNGEE. CDR3 nucleotide sequence: TGTGCCAGCAGCGTCTCCGGGGCGCACCCGTATGAGCAGTTCTTC. This encodes CASSVSGAHPYEQFF. The whole variable domain, filled in from reference TRBV9 and TRBJ2-1, reads DSGVTQTPKHLITATGQRVTLRCSPRSGDLSVYWYQQSLDQGLQFLIQYYNGEERAKGNILERFSAQQFPDLHSELNLSSLELGDSALYFCASSVSGAHPYEQFFGPGTRLTVL.

This clonotype appeared many times. This chain links TRBV9 with TRBJ2-5; TRBD1 might be the D (6 bases). Trimming took 2 bases from V and 4 from J, leaving 12 bases between them. The CDR3 totals 14 residues. The germline V gene has CDR1 SGDLS and CDR2 YYNGEE. The CDR3 sequence: CASSVTWGRETQYF. DNA for the CDR3: TGTGCCAGCAGCGTTACTTGGGGGCGAGAGACCCAGTACTTC.

In its sample, this clonotype was seen many times. J is TRBJ1-5 and V is TRBV9, with D possibly being TRBD1 (6 bases). Germline CDR1 SGDLS, CDR2 YYNGEE. V lost 5 bases, J lost 7 bases, and 25 bases lay in between. CDR3 size: 17 residues. CDR3 protein: CASSRGGTGPHGQPQHF. For the CDR3, the DNA is TGTGCCAGCAGTAGAGGGGGTACAGGGCCACATGGCCAGCCCCAGCATTTT.